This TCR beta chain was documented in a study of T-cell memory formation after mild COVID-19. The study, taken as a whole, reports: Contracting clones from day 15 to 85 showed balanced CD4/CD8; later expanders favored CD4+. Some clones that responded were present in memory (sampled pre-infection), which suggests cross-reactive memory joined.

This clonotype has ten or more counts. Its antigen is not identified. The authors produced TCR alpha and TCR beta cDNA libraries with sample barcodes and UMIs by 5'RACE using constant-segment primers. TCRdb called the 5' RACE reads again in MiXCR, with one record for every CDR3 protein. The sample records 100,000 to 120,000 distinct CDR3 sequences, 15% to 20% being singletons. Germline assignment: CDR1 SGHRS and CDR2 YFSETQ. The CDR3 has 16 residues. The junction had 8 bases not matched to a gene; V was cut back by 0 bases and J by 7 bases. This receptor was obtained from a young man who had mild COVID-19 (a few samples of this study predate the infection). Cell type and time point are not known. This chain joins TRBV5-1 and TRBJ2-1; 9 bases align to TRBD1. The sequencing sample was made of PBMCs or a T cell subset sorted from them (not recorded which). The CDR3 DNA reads TGCGCCAGCAGCTTGGATTTACCGGGACAGGGAAATGAGCAGTTCTTC. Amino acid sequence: CASSLDLPGQGNEQFF.